This passage covers 19 T cell receptor beta chains from one sample sequenced in a study of blood T cells in healthy people across ages. A sample-barcoded 5' primer and a J-beta primer mix were used in a second PCR of roughly 7 to 11 cycles. TCRdb ran MiXCR on the 5' RACE reads and lists one entry per CDR3 protein. The table records just over 800,000 distinct CDR3 sequences, around 68% of them present only once. The sample comprised blood. These receptors came from a man aged 25-45 years in good health.

CDR3 sequence: CASVRTDTQYF. In DNA, the CDR3 is TGTGCCAGCGTGCGCACAGATACGCAGTATTTT. This sequence joins TRBV7-9 and TRBJ2-3, with D unclear. The length of the CDR3 is 11 residues. With 8 bases removed from V and 1 base from J, the gap between germline ends came to 4 bases. Per germline, CDR1 SEHNR and CDR2 FQNEAQ (reference sequence).

V and J are TRBV7-7 and TRBJ2-4; 8 bases line up with TRBD1. Matching the DNA end better, TRBJ2-7 makes the J call doubtful. CDR1 is SSHAT, CDR2 FNYEAQ, per germline (reference sequence). This CDR3 spans 15 amino acids. CDR3 sequence: CASSRGQGRSYEQYF. The CDR3 coding sequence is TGTGCCAGCAGCCGAGGACAGGGTCGGTCCTACGAGCAGTACTTC.

In this sample, this clonotype turned up once. The V call is TRBV2, the J call TRBJ2-7, with TRBD1 matching over 9 bases. Gene TRBJ2-5 matches the end of the DNA better, so the J call may be wrong. Germline V gives CDR1 SNHLY, CDR2 FYNNEI. CDR3 size: 17 residues. CDR3 nucleotides: TGTGCCAGCAGTGAAGCGTTTCACAGGGGGCGCGGAGAGACCCAGTACTTC. Protein sequence: CASSEAFHRGRGETQYF.

The V gene is TRBV2, the J gene TRBJ1-5, with D perhaps TRBD1 (5 bases). This CDR3 contains 15 residues. The germline V and J ends were trimmed by 0 bases and 4 bases, with 10 bases remaining between them. Germline loops: CDR1 SNHLY, CDR2 FYNNEI. The CDR3 bases are TGTGCCAGCAGTGAAGCAAGACAGCCTAATCAGCCCCAGCATTTT. Protein sequence: CASSEARQPNQPQHF. Using reference TRBV2 and TRBJ1-5 for the parts outside the CDR3, the full variable domain is EPEVTQTPSHQVTQMGQEVILRCVPISNHLYFYWYRQILGQKVEFLVSFYNNEISEKSEIFDDQFSVERPDGSNFTLKIRSTKLEDSAMYFCASSEARQPNQPQHFGDGTRLSIL.

The rearrangement uses TRBV28 and TRBJ2-7, with a weak D call TRBD1 (5 bases). The CDR3 loop spans 14 amino acids. The V and J ends lost 6 bases and 3 bases respectively, with 15 bases between them. Germline V gene sequence: CDR1 MDHEN, CDR2 SYDVKM. CDR3 nucleotides: TGTGCCAGCAGCCCCTCAGGGATTTTCTACGAGCAGTACTTC. Translation: CASSPSGIFYEQYF.

The chain couples TRBV6-5 to TRBJ2-7, with D possibly being TRBD2 (6 bases). Germline V CDR1 and CDR2: MNHEY, SVGAGI. Trimming removed 8 bases from V and 4 bases from J, with 15 bases in between. The CDR3 runs 13 residues. The CDR3 DNA sequence: TGTGCCAGCTCTGGAGGGGTGAGATACGAGCAGTACTTC. Residues: CASSGGVRYEQYF.

The V call is TRBV11-2, the J call TRBJ2-1; TRBD1 aligns across 8 bases. Judging by the DNA end, TRBJ2-7 fits better; the J call may be wrong. Looked up from germline, CDR1 is SGHAT and CDR2 is FQNNGV. There are 14 residues in the CDR3. CDR3 bases: TGTGCCAGCACCCGGACAGGGTTGGACAATGAGCAGTACTTC. Translating it yields CASTRTGLDNEQYF.

The V and J genes are TRBV29-1 and TRBJ2-2; unclear D gene. CDR3 length: 14 amino acids. The germline V gene encodes CDR1 SQVTM and CDR2 ANQGSEA. Between the trimmed V and J ends, which lost 8 bases and 1 base, there was a span of 14 bases. The CDR3 bases are TGCAGCCCCAAAACGCGTCTGAACACCGGGGAGCTGTTTTTT. It codes for CSPKTRLNTGELFF.

This chain links TRBV7-9 with TRBJ2-1, with D perhaps TRBD1 (6 bases). There are 17 residues in the CDR3. The ends were cut back, 1 base at V and 0 bases at J, with 13 bases in the middle. The germline V gene has CDR1 SEHNR and CDR2 FQNEAQ (reference sequence). CDR3 sequence reads: CASSLDGGASSYNEQFF. The CDR3 nucleotides are TGTGCCAGCAGCTTAGATGGGGGCGCGAGCTCCTACAATGAGCAGTTCTTC.

The J gene is TRBJ2-3, the V gene TRBV7-2; TRBD1 is a possible D gene (6 bases). Germline V CDR1 and CDR2: SGHTA, FQGNSA. V lost 5 bases to trimming and J lost 6 bases, with 15 bases between them. The CDR3 runs 14 residues. CDR3 amino acids: CASSPTGWGDTQYF. The DNA of the CDR3 is TGTGCCAGCAGCCCAACAGGGTGGGGGGATACGCAGTATTTT.

This clonotype has a handful of counts. V usage is TRBV5-6 and J usage is TRBJ1-6; D gene unclear. Trimming removed 4 bases at V and 8 bases at J, with 10 bases between. CDR1 and CDR2 (germline): SGHDT, YYEEEE. The CDR3 totals 13 residues. Written as DNA, the CDR3 is TGTGCCAGCAGCCCACGACTGGATTCACCCCTCCACTTT. It specifies CASSPRLDSPLHF.

This clonotype has only one observation. The chain links TRBV6-2 or TRBV6-3 to TRBJ2-4; D unclear. With the DNA end fitting TRBJ2-7 better, the J assignment may be wrong. Looked up from germline, CDR1 is MNHEY and CDR2 is SVGEGT. CDR3 length: 13 amino acids. The CDR3, as DNA: TGTGCCAGCAGTTACTCGGTTCTTCTCGAGCAGTACTTC. Translating gives CASSYSVLLEQYF.

This chain connects TRBV7-9 to TRBJ1-2; D unclear. The germline V and J ends were trimmed by 5 bases and 0 bases, with 13 bases remaining between them. The CDR3 spans 15 residues. Germline loops: CDR1 SEHNR, CDR2 FQNEAQ (reference sequence). The CDR3 loop is CASSPIRVSNYGYTF. The CDR3 bases are TGTGCCAGCAGCCCCATTCGGGTCTCTAACTATGGCTACACCTTC.

V usage is TRBV4-2 and J usage is TRBJ2-3, with no clear D. The germline CDR1 and CDR2 sequences are LGHNA and YNFKEQ. Trimming removed 5 bases at V and 3 bases at J, with 12 bases between. This CDR3 is 14 amino acids long. This chain's CDR3 is CASSRAERTDTQYF. The CDR3 DNA reads TGTGCCAGCAGCAGAGCAGAGAGGACAGATACGCAGTATTTT.

CDR3 sequence (DNA): TGTGCCAGCAGTGACCCCGGGGGGGCCAACGTCCTGACTTTC. Protein: CASSDPGGANVLTF. The chain uses TRBV25-1 and TRBJ2-6; no firm D call. V dropped 3 bases and J dropped 4 bases, with 7 bases sitting between them. Germline assignment: CDR1 MGHDK and CDR2 SYGVNS. The CDR3 loop spans 14 amino acids.

This rearrangement joins TRBV6-2 or TRBV6-3 to TRBJ2-4; TRBD1 or TRBD2 may be the D gene (7 bases each). CDR1 is MNHEY and CDR2 is SVGEGT in the germline V gene. V gave up 8 bases and J gave up 4 bases, with 21 bases separating them. This CDR3 has 16 amino acids. This chain's CDR3 is CASRSLPRGGKNIQYF. For the CDR3, the DNA is TGTGCCAGCCGCTCCCTCCCCAGGGGGGGTAAAAACATTCAGTACTTC.

This CDR3 is CASRPWAPANTGELFF. The CDR3 nucleotides read TGTGCCAGCAGACCTTGGGCCCCTGCGAACACCGGGGAGCTGTTTTTT. J is TRBJ2-2 and V is TRBV3-1; unclear D gene. The germline gives CDR1 LGHDT, CDR2 YNNKEL (reference sequence). V lost 6 bases and J 0 bases, leaving 14 bases between the germline ends. The CDR3 consists of 16 residues.

The rearrangement uses TRBV15 and TRBJ2-5; a weak D match, TRBD1 (5 bases). Germline CDR1 and CDR2: LNHNV and YYDKDF (reference sequence). With 0 bases removed from V and 4 bases from J, the gap between germline ends came to 15 bases. This CDR3 has 16 amino acids. CDR3 region: CATSRDVPGMVETQYF. The CDR3 coding sequence is TGTGCCACCAGCAGAGATGTCCCAGGGATGGTAGAGACCCAGTACTTC.

The chain carries TRBV15 and TRBJ1-6; 8 bases match TRBD1. Germline CDR1 and CDR2: LNHNV and YYDKDF (reference sequence). There are 14 residues in the CDR3. The ends lost 6 bases at V and 10 bases at J; junction bases unmatched: 8. CDR3 DNA sequence: TGTGCCACCAGAGGGACGGACAGGGCATCACCCCTCCACTTT. Amino acid sequence: CATRGTDRASPLHF.